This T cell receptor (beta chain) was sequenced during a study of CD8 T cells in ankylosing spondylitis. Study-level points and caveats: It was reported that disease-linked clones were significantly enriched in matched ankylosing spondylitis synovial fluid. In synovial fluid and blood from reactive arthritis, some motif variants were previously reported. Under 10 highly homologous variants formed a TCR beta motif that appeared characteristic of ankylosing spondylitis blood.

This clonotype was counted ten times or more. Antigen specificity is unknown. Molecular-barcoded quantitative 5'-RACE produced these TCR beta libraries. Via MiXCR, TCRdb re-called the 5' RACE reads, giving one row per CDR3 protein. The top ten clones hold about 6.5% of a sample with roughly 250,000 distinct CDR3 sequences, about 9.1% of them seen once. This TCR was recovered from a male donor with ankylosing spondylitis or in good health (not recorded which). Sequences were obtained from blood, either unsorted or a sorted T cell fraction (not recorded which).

Written as DNA, the CDR3 is TGTGCCAGCTCACCAGCGGGGATTCACACTGAAGCTTTCTTT. As protein: CASSPAGIHTEAFF. The gene calls are TRBV18 and TRBJ1-1; D is unclear. The length of the CDR3 is 14 residues. The V gene lost 2 bases and the J gene lost 3 bases, with 10 bases spanning the gap. Germline CDR1 and CDR2: KGHSH and LQKENI. Combining the CDR3 with reference TRBV18 and TRBJ1-1 gives the whole variable domain NAGVMQNPRHLVRRRGQEARLRCSPMKGHSHVYWYRQLPEEGLKFMVYLQKENIIDESGMPKERFSAEFPKEGPSILRIQQVVRGDSAAYFCASSPAGIHTEAFFGQGTRLTVV.